Sequencing of this TCR beta chain was carried out in a study of lymphopenia after photon versus proton radiotherapy. A note on this clone: Its antigen remains unidentified.

Study outcomes and limitations: After lymphocyte nadir, photon-treated repertoires showed oligoclonal expansion, especially CD8+ Temra. Survival link was tested only in deceased patients; proton benefit remains a possibility. Relative stability marked proton patients; photon patients lost diversity and naive cells.

Germline V gene data show CDR1 as SGDLS and CDR2 as YYNGEE. V shed 0 bases and J shed 2 bases, with 12 bases lying between them. The CDR3 runs to 15 residues. The protocol was immunoSEQ multiplex PCR, while the TCRdb copy is restricted to in-frame clones and leaves out a portion. The table has under 30,000 clones, approximately 84% seen once; the top ten hold 24%. The rearrangement uses TRBV9 and TRBJ2-7, with D possibly matching TRBD2 (6 bases). This clonotype was obtained from a man in his forties or fifties with gastric cancer. This sample comprised peripheral blood, obtained from a patient treated with photon-based radiotherapy. The CDR3 spells CASSVGGGYPYEQYF. The CDR3 bases are TGTGCCAGCAGCGTAGGAGGAGGGTACCCCTACGAGCAGTACTTC.